The 20 T cell receptor beta chains below were found in one sample sequenced in a study of blood T cell repertoires in COVID-19. Sequencing was performed with immunoSEQ multiplex PCR; in TCRdb, only in-frame clones are kept and a portion is missing. This table has approximately 220,000 clones, about 83% appearing once. The material sequenced was peripheral blood. These receptor sequences come from a middle-aged woman with active or convalescent COVID-19.

This chain links TRBV5-6 with TRBJ1-5; D may be TRBD1 (5 bases). This CDR3 has 15 amino acids. The V end lost 0 bases, the J end lost 5 bases, and 12 bases lay between the germline ends. Looked up from germline, CDR1 is SGHDT and CDR2 is YYEEEE. The CDR3 loop is CASSLADRGDQPQHF. DNA of the CDR3: TGTGCCAGCAGCTTGGCCGACCGGGGGGATCAGCCCCAGCATTTT.

The chain is built from TRBV4-3 and TRBJ1-4; D ambiguous. Per germline, CDR1 LGHNA and CDR2 YSLEER. The CDR3 length is 15 residues. V was pared by 3 bases and J by 6 bases, with 14 bases between. The CDR3 nucleotides read TGCGCCAGCAGCCACCTGGGGAGTCGGGATGAAAAACTGTTTTTT. Its translation is CASSHLGSRDEKLFF.

V is TRBV14 and J is TRBJ1-1, with 7 bases lining up with TRBD1. The CDR3 loop spans 15 amino acids. Per germline, CDR1 SGHDN and CDR2 FVKESK. Trimming removed 2 bases from V and 2 bases from J; junction bases left unmatched: 5. The CDR3 bases are TGTGCCAGCAGCCAATGGGGACAGCTCAACACTGAAGCTTTCTTT. Translating it yields CASSQWGQLNTEAFF.

This chain links TRBV5-6 with TRBJ1-4, with D perhaps TRBD1 (6 bases). V was trimmed by 0 bases and J by 0 bases, leaving 9 bases between them. Germline loops: CDR1 SGHDT, CDR2 YYEEEE. The CDR3 is 16 amino acids. The CDR3 coding sequence is TGTGCCAGCAGCTTGGTGGGGGCCGCAACTAATGAAAAACTGTTTTTT. This translates into CASSLVGAATNEKLFF.

The chain employs TRBV9 and TRBJ2-7; 9 bases map to TRBD2. Losses at the gene ends were 2 bases for V and 1 base for J; bases not matched to a gene: 10. Germline-derived CDR1 and CDR2 are SGDLS and YYNGEE. The CDR3 length is 17 residues. The CDR3 DNA is TGTGCCAGCAGCGTCGCCCCCAGCGGGGGGCTGTCCTACGAGCAGTACTTC. It yields the protein CASSVAPSGGLSYEQYF. The variable domain in full, completed from reference TRBV9 and TRBJ2-7, reads DSGVTQTPKHLITATGQRVTLRCSPRSGDLSVYWYQQSLDQGLQFLIQYYNGEERAKGNILERFSAQQFPDLHSELNLSSLELGDSALYFCASSVAPSGGLSYEQYFGPGTRLTVT.

The chain recombines TRBV7-3 with TRBJ2-7; D may be TRBD2 (5 bases). Germline loops: CDR1 SGHTA, CDR2 FQGTGA. Trimming shortened V by 4 bases and J by 0 bases, and 13 bases separated the two germline ends. CDR3 size: 15 residues. CDR3 sequence (DNA): TGTGCCAGCAGCTCTCGAGAGGGAAGCTCCTACGAGCAGTACTTC. It is translated as CASSSREGSSYEQYF.

The V and J genes are TRBV5-4 and TRBJ2-5; TRBD1 aligns across 8 bases. CDR1 SGHNT and CDR2 YYREEE come from the germline V gene (reference sequence). The junction had 11 bases not matched to a gene; V was cut back by 3 bases and J by 1 base. This CDR3 region has 17 residues. CDR3 loop: CASSSPYYGQGQETQYF. As DNA, the CDR3 is TGTGCCAGCAGCTCCCCATACTACGGACAGGGCCAAGAGACCCAGTACTTC. Variable domain in full (rest from reference TRBV5-4 and TRBJ2-5): ETGVTQSPTHLIKTRGQQVTLRCSSQSGHNTVSWYQQALGQGPQFIFQYYREEENGRGNFPPRFSGLQFPNYSSELNVNALELDDSALYLCASSSPYYGQGQETQYFGPGTRLLVL.

The J gene is TRBJ2-7, the V gene TRBV9; 9 nucleotides match TRBD1. The CDR3 extends over 14 amino acids. After removal of 3 bases from V and 3 bases from J, the junction contained 4 bases not matched to a gene. CDR1 SGDLS and CDR2 YYNGEE come from the germline V gene. CDR3 coding DNA: TGTGCCAGCAGCGCCCCGGGACAGGGCTACGAGCAGTACTTC. It specifies CASSAPGQGYEQYF.

The CDR3 protein is CAISELSGQNEKLFF. The CDR3 coding sequence is TGTGCCATCAGTGAGCTATCGGGACAGAATGAAAAACTGTTTTTT. The chain is built from TRBV10-3 and TRBJ1-4, with 7 bases matching TRBD1. Germline trimming cut 2 bases from V and 5 bases from J; bases unmatched to any gene: 5. CDR3 length: 15 amino acids. The germline gives CDR1 ENHRY, CDR2 SYGVKD.

This clone was detected only once. V usage is TRBV9 and J usage is TRBJ2-5; 10 nucleotides match TRBD2. Looked up from germline, CDR1 is SGDLS and CDR2 is YYNGEE. The CDR3 consists of 15 residues. The J segment lost 4 bases and the V segment lost 3 bases, leaving 6 bases of the junction unmatched. Here the CDR3 reads CASSEAGGPGETQYF. The CDR3 nucleotides are TGTGCCAGCAGCGAAGCGGGGGGGCCGGGAGAGACCCAGTACTTC.

The rearrangement links TRBV7-8 to TRBJ2-3; TRBD2 agrees at 11 bases. Germline assignment: CDR1 SGHVS and CDR2 FQNEAQ. The trim removed 2 bases at V and 2 bases at J, leaving 3 bases unmatched. This CDR3 contains 16 residues. The CDR3 is CASSLRLAGLTDTQYF. The CDR3 DNA reads TGTGCCAGCAGCTTAAGACTAGCGGGACTCACAGATACGCAGTATTTT.

The chain joins TRBV20-1 to TRBJ2-5; TRBD1 is a possible D gene (6 bases). The V end lost 3 bases, the J end lost 4 bases, and 12 bases lay between the germline ends. This CDR3 region has 13 residues. Germline loops: CDR1 DFQATT, CDR2 SNEGSKA (reference sequence). CDR3 sequence (DNA): TGCAGTGCTAGTCCAGGGGTGGGAGAGACCCAGTACTTC. It specifies CSASPGVGETQYF.

The chain recombines TRBV9 with TRBJ2-3, with 8 bases fitting TRBD2. This CDR3 is 14 amino acids long. Germline CDR1 is SGDLS and CDR2 is YYNGEE. V shed 7 bases and J 1 base; nucleotides not matched to a gene: 5. The CDR3 reads CASRRAGGTDTQYF. DNA for the CDR3: TGTGCCAGCCGACGAGCGGGAGGCACAGATACGCAGTATTTT.

This clone was seen a few times. V usage is TRBV30 and J usage is TRBJ1-5, with TRBD1 as a possible D gene (5 bases). The V end lost 0 bases, the J end lost 7 bases, and 10 bases lay between the germline ends. The CDR3 runs to 13 residues. Germline V CDR1 and CDR2: GTSNPN, SVGIG (reference sequence). The chain's CDR3 is CAWSVVGGQPQHF. The DNA of the CDR3 is TGTGCCTGGAGTGTTGTGGGGGGACAGCCCCAGCATTTT.

V and J are TRBV30 and TRBJ2-1, with 7 positions matching TRBD2. The CDR3 extends over 16 amino acids. The V and J ends lost 2 bases and 2 bases, in that order; junction bases with no gene match: 9. Germline assignment: CDR1 GTSNPN and CDR2 SVGIG (reference sequence). Written as DNA, the CDR3 is TGTGCCTGGAGTTGGAGTAGCGGGTCCCCCTACAATGAGCAGTTCTTC. Translated: CAWSWSSGSPYNEQFF.

This chain joins TRBV5-4 and TRBJ2-2; D perhaps matches TRBD2 (6 bases). The CDR3 runs to 16 residues. Germline lookup yields CDR1 SGHNT and CDR2 YYREEE (reference sequence). V dropped 4 bases and J dropped 1 base, with 14 bases sitting between them. The CDR3 here is CASSHLGTLNTGELFF. The DNA of the CDR3 is TGTGCCAGCAGCCATCTCGGGACTCTGAACACCGGGGAGCTGTTTTTT.

The chain is built from TRBV9 and TRBJ2-2; a weak D match, TRBD1 (6 bases). Germline CDR1 reads SGDLS; CDR2 reads YYNGEE. CDR3 size: 15 residues. V was pared by 3 bases and J by 7 bases, with 16 bases between. The CDR3 region is CASSAIHRAGGELFF. CDR3 sequence (DNA): TGTGCCAGCAGCGCAATCCACAGGGCCGGCGGGGAGCTGTTTTTT.

The chain recombines TRBV7-9 with TRBJ1-1; D ambiguous. Per the germline V gene, CDR1 is SEHNR and CDR2 is FQNEAQ (reference sequence). The CDR3 spans 15 residues. V was pared by 4 bases and J by 5 bases, with 17 bases between. The CDR3, as DNA: TGTGCCAGCAGCTCCATATCCGGGTCGCGGACTGAAGCTTTCTTT. Translating gives CASSSISGSRTEAFF.

The rearrangement joins TRBV6-1 to TRBJ2-3; D is possibly TRBD1 (5 bases). The ends were cut back, 1 base at V and 6 bases at J, with 11 bases in the middle. Germline assignment: CDR1 MNHNS and CDR2 SASEGT. This CDR3 is 14 amino acids long. The chain's CDR3 is CASSEEFSGDTQYF. DNA of the CDR3: TGTGCCAGCAGTGAAGAATTTTCAGGGGATACGCAGTATTTT.

This chain uses TRBV7-2 with TRBJ1-6; no clear D gene. In germline, CDR1 is SGHTA, CDR2 FQGNSA. V lost 1 base and J lost 10, with 5 bases in between. The length of the CDR3 is 12 residues. For the CDR3, the DNA is TGTGCCAGCAGCTTAGGGAGGTCACCCCTCCACTTT. Protein product: CASSLGRSPLHF.